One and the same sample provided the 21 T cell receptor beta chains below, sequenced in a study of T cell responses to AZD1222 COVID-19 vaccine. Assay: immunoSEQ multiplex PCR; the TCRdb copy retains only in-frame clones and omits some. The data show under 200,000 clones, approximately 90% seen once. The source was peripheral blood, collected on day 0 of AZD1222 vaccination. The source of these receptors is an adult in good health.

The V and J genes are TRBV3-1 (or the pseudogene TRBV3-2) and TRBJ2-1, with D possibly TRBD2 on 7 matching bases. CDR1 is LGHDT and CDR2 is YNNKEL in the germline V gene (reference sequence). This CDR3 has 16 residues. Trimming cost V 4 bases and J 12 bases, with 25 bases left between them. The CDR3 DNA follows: TGTGCCAGCAGCCTCACTTCTAGCGGAGGGGGGTGGGGGCAGTTCTTC. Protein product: CASSLTSSGGGWGQFF.

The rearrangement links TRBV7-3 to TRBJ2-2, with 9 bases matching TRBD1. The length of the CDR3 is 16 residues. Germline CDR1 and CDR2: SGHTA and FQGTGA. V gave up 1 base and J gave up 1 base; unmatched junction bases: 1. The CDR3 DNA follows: TGTGCCAGCAGCTTAAGGGGACAGGGGAACACCGGGGAGCTGTTTTTT. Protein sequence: CASSLRGQGNTGELFF.

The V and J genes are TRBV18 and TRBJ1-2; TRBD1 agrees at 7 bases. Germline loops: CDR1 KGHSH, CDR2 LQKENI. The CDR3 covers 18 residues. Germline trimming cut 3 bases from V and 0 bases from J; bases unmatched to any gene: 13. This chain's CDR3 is CASSPPNYSGTANYGYTF. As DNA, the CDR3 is TGTGCCAGCTCACCGCCCAACTACTCGGGGACAGCTAACTATGGCTACACCTTC.

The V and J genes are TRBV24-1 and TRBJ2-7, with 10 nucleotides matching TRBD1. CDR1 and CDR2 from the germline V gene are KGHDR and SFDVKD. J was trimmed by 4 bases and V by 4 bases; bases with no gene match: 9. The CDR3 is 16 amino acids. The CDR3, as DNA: TGTGCCACCAGTGACGCCGGGACAGGGGCTTCATACGAGCAGTACTTC. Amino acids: CATSDAGTGASYEQYF.

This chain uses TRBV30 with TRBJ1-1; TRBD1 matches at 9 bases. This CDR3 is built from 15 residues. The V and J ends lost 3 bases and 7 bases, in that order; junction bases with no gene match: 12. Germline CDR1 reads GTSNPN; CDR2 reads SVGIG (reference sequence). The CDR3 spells CAWSYRGPQPGEAFF. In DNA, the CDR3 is TGTGCCTGGAGCTACAGGGGGCCCCAGCCCGGTGAAGCTTTCTTT.

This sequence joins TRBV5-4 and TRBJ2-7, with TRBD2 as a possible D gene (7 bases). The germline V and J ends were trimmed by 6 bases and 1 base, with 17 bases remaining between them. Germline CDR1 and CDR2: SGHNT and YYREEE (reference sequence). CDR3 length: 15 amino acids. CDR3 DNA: TGTGCCAGCACCCTCGGGGGCGGGGGATCCTACGAGCAGTACTTC. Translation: CASTLGGGGSYEQYF.

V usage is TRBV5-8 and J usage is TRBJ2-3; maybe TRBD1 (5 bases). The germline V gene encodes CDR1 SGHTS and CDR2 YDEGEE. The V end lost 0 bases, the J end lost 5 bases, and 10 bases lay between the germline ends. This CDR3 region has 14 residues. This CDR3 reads CASSLDRLGDTQYF. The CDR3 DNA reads TGTGCCAGCAGCTTGGACAGGCTGGGAGATACGCAGTATTTT.

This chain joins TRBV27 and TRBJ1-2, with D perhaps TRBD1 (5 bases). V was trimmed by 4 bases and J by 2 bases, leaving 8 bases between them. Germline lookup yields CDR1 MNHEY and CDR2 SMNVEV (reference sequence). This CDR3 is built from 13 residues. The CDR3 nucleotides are TGTGCCAGCAGTTGGGACGAAAACTATGGCTACACCTTC. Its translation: CASSWDENYGYTF.

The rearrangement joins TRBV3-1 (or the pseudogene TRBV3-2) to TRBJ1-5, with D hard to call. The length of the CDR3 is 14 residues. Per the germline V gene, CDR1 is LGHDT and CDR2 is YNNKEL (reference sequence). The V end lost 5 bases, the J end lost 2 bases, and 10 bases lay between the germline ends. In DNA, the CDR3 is TGTGCCAGCAGCTCTAGTGTCGGCAATCAGCCCCAGCATTTT. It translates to CASSSSVGNQPQHF.

The CDR3 region has the DNA TGTGCCAGCAGCTTAGCGACGGAGGGGGCCTTCTACGAGCAGTACTTC. Its translation: CASSLATEGAFYEQYF. The chain uses TRBV7-8 and TRBJ2-7; weak D call: TRBD1 (7 bases). The CDR3 totals 16 residues. Germline CDR1 and CDR2: SGHVS and FQNEAQ. V lost 0 bases to trimming and J lost 3 bases, with 15 bases between them.

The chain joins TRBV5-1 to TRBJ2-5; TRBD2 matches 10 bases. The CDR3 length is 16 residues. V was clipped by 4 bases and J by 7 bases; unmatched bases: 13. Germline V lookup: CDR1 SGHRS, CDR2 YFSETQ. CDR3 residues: CASSAGGLAGERTQYF. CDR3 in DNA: TGCGCCAGCAGCGCTGGGGGGCTAGCGGGAGAACGGACCCAGTACTTC.

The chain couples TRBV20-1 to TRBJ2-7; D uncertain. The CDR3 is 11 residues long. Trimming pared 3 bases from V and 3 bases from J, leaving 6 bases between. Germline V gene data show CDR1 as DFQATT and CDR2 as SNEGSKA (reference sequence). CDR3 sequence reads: CSARADYEQYF. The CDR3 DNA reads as TGCAGTGCTAGGGCTGACTACGAGCAGTACTTC.

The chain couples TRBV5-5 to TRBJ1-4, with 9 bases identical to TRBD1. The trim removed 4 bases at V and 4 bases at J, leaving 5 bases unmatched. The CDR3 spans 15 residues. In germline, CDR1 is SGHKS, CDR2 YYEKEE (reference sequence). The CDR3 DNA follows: TGTGCCAGCAGCGAATGGACAGGGGTTAATGAAAAACTGTTTTTT. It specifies CASSEWTGVNEKLFF.

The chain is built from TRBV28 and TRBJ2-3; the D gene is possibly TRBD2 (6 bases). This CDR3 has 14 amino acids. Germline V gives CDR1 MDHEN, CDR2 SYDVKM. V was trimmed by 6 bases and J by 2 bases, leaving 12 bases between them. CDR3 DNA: TGTGCCAGCAGATCCGGACTATCCACAGATACGCAGTATTTT. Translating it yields CASRSGLSTDTQYF.

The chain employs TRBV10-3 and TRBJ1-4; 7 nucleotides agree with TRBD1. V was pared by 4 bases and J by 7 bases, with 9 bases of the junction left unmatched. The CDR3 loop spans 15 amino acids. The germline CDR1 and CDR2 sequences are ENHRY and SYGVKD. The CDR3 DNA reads TGTGCCATCAGTGTAGGACAGGAGGAGGGTGAAAAACTGTTTTTT. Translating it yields CAISVGQEEGEKLFF.

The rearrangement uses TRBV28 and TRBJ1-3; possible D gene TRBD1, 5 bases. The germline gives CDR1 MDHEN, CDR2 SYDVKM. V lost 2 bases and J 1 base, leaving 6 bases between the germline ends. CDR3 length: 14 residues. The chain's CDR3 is CASSLGGSGNTIYF. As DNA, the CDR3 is TGTGCCAGCAGTTTAGGGGGGTCTGGAAACACCATATATTTT.

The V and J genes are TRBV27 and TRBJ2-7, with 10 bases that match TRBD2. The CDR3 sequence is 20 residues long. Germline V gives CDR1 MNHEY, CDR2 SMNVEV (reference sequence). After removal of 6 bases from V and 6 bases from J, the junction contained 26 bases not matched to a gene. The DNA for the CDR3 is TGTGCCAGCAGACCGACTCTCCCCGGGACTAGCGTCCTCTTTCCGCGCGAGCAGTACTTC. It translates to CASRPTLPGTSVLFPREQYF.

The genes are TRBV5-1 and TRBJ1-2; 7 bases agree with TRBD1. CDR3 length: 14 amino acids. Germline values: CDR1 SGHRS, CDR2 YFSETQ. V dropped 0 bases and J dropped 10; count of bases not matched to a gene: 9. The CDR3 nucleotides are TGCGCCAGCAGCTTGGTCCCGGGGACAGTTTTCTACACCTTC. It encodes CASSLVPGTVFYTF.

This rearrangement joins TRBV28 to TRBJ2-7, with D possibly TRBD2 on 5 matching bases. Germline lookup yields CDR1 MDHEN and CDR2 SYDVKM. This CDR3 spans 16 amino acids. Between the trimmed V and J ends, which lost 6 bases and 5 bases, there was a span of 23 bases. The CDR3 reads CASSQPSAGPAHEQYF. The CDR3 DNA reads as TGTGCCAGCAGCCAACCCTCGGCGGGCCCAGCTCACGAGCAGTACTTC.

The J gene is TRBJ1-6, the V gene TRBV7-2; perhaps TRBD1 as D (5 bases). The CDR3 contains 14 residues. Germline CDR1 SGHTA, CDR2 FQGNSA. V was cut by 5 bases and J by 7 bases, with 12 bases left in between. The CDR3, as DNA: TGTGCCAGCAGCCAAGGGTGGGGGAATTCACCCCTCCACTTT. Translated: CASSQGWGNSPLHF.

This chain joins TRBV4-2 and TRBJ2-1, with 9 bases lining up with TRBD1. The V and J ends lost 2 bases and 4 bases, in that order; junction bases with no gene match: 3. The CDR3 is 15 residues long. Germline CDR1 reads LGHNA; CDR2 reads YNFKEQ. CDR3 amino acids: CASSQSGTGYNEQFF. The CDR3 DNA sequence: TGTGCCAGCAGCCAAAGTGGGACAGGGTACAATGAGCAGTTCTTC.